One sample yielded the 2 T cell receptor beta chains listed below, sequenced in a study of blood T cell repertoires in COVID-19. This table comes from immunoSEQ multiplex PCR, and its TCRdb copy is limited to in-frame clones, with some not included. The data contain tens of thousands of clones, about 85% of them singletons. Sample: peripheral blood. Receptors were obtained from an elderly man with acute or convalescent COVID-19.

The chain uses TRBV5-1 and TRBJ2-3, with 8 bases matching TRBD2. The CDR3 runs 17 residues. V trimming: 3 bases; J trimming: 3 bases; junction bases outside the gene matches: 12. Germline CDR1 reads SGHRS; CDR2 reads YFSETQ. The CDR3 loop is CASSSMLAGPRTDTQYF. CDR3 DNA: TGCGCCAGCAGCTCAATGTTAGCGGGGCCCCGTACAGATACGCAGTATTTT.

This chain joins TRBV24-1 and TRBJ2-5; a possible D gene is TRBD1 (7 bases). Germline V gene lookup returns CDR1 KGHDR and CDR2 SFDVKD. V gave up 5 bases and J gave up 3 bases, with 15 bases separating them. This CDR3 spans 15 amino acids. Here the CDR3 reads CATSARGDGKETQYF. Here the CDR3 DNA reads TGTGCCACCAGTGCCAGGGGGGATGGGAAAGAGACCCAGTACTTC.